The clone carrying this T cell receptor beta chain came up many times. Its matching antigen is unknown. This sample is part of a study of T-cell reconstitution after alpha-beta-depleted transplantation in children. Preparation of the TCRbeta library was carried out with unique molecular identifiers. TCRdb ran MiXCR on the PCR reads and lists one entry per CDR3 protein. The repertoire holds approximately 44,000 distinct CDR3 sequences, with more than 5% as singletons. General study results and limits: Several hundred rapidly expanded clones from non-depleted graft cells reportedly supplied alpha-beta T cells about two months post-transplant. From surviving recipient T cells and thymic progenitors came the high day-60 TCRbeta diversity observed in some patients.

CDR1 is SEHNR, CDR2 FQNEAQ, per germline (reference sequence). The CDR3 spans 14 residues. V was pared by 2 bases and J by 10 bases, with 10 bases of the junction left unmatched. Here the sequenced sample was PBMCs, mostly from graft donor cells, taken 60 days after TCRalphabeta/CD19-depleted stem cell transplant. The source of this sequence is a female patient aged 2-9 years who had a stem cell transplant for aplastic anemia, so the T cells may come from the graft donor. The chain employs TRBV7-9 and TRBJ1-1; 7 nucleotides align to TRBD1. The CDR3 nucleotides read TGTGCCAGCAGCTTACTCTTAGGGGCAGGGGGAGCTTTCTTT. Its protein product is CASSLLLGAGGAFF.